This T cell receptor (beta chain) is drawn from a study of a mutant IDH1 vaccine in newly diagnosed glioma. This clone was found a few times. Its matching antigen is unknown. The table came from immunoSEQ multiplex PCR; TCRdb's copy has only in-frame clones and leaves some out. There are about 110,000 clones in the sample; under 90% occur only once, and 0.6% to 0.75% lies in the top ten. Per the germline V gene, CDR1 is SNHLY and CDR2 is FYNNEI. V lost 7 bases and J lost 8, with 17 bases in between. The CDR3 extends over 13 amino acids. Regarding time point: week 11, during vaccination. The investigators gave 300 ug of mutant IDH1 20-mer peptide in each vaccine dose, together with topical imiquimod.

The TCR sequence derives from a woman between 50 and 59 years old with glioma. The material sequenced was PBMCs, taken from a glioma patient whose treatment included an IDH1 peptide vaccine. The rearrangement links TRBV2 to TRBJ1-1, with D possibly being TRBD1 (6 bases). Here the CDR3 reads CASIWITGPEAFF. CDR3 in DNA: TGTGCCAGCATTTGGATCACAGGGCCCGAAGCTTTCTTT.